These 16 T cell receptor beta chains share one sample of origin, sequenced in a study of blood T cell repertoires in COVID-19 (TCRdb year 2020). The library was built by means of the immunoSEQ multiplex PCR assay. As stored in TCRdb, this immuneACCESS dataset retains in-frame rearrangements with V and J assigned. A fraction of the clones does not appear; measured against another copy, unresolved V genes explain less than half of the discrepancy, and the remainder lacks a known reason. Across this sample there are some 250,000 clones, with just under 85% seen only once. Approximately 10% of the sample belongs to the ten largest clones. Sequencing was done on a sample of peripheral blood. The receptor set was obtained from a woman aged 80 or over with acute or convalescent COVID-19.

The rearrangement links TRBV10-1 to TRBJ1-5; D is perhaps TRBD1 (6 bases). CDR1 is WNHNN and CDR2 is SYGVQD in the germline V gene (reference sequence). V was clipped by 6 bases and J by 5 bases, with 14 bases between them. This CDR3 has 14 amino acids. In DNA, the CDR3 is TGCGCCAGCAGGGGGGTTGGGGGCGATCAGCCCCAGCATTTT. Its protein is CASRGVGGDQPQHF.

The chain uses TRBV3-1 (or the pseudogene TRBV3-2) and TRBJ2-5; the match to TRBD1 covers 9 bases. Germline lookup yields CDR1 LGHDT and CDR2 YNNKEL (reference sequence). V shed 0 bases and J 4 bases; nucleotides not matched to a gene: 12. This CDR3 is built from 18 residues. The CDR3 loop reads CASSQDDSYRGRGETQYF. The CDR3 DNA follows: TGTGCCAGCAGCCAAGACGACTCTTACAGGGGGCGGGGAGAGACCCAGTACTTC.

For this clone: Other DNA sequences of this sample code for an identical CDR3. The chain couples TRBV29-1 to TRBJ1-3; 9 bases map to TRBD1. The junction had 0 bases not matched to a gene; V was cut back by 6 bases and J by 0 bases. This CDR3 is 13 amino acids long. The germline V gene has CDR1 SQVTM and CDR2 ANQGSEA. The chain's CDR3 is CSVGQGSGNTIYF. DNA of the CDR3: TGCAGCGTGGGACAGGGCTCTGGAAACACCATATATTTT.

The genes are TRBV30 and TRBJ1-6; D not resolved. The V gene's germline CDR1 is GTSNPN and CDR2 SVGIG (reference sequence). V was pared by 0 bases and J by 3 bases, with 6 bases between. CDR3 length equals 14 residues. The CDR3: CAWSVIRYNSPLHF. CDR3 coding DNA: TGTGCCTGGAGTGTAATCCGCTATAATTCACCCCTCCACTTT.

Notes on this clone: The sample has other DNA sequences that encode this CDR3 too. Here the CDR3 reads CASSTGAGNTIYF. In DNA, the CDR3 is TGTGCCAGCAGTACAGGGGCTGGAAACACCATATATTTT. V is TRBV12-3 or TRBV12-4 and J is TRBJ1-3; the match to TRBD1 covers 7 bases. The CDR3 extends over 13 amino acids. The junction had 0 bases not matched to a gene; V was cut back by 5 bases and J by 2 bases.

The V gene is TRBV6-1, the J gene TRBJ2-1; 15 nucleotides agree with TRBD2. Germline CDR1 is MNHNS and CDR2 is SASEGT. The CDR3 is made up of 17 amino acids. V was pared by 4 bases and J by 7 bases, with 8 bases of the junction left unmatched. CDR3 sequence (DNA): TGTGCCAGCAGTGCAGGACTAGCGGGGGGGCTGGGGAATGAGCAGTTCTTC. The encoded protein is CASSAGLAGGLGNEQFF.

The rearrangement joins TRBV4-2 to TRBJ1-2; tentative D call: TRBD1 (5 bases). Trimming removed 8 bases at V and 3 bases at J, with 19 bases between. This CDR3 is 15 amino acids long. Germline CDR1 is LGHNA and CDR2 is YNFKEQ. DNA for the CDR3: TGTGCCAGCTCCCCCGCGGGGGGGTTAGACTATGGCTACACCTTC. It codes for CASSPAGGLDYGYTF.

This clone is a singleton in its sample. The CDR3 protein is CASSKSRGQPDTQYF. In DNA, the CDR3 is TGTGCCAGCAGTAAATCAAGGGGACAGCCAGATACGCAGTATTTT. V and J are TRBV2 and TRBJ2-3; 7 bases line up with TRBD1. V shed 5 bases, J shed 4 bases, and the junction held 9 bases outside the gene matches. Germline lookup yields CDR1 SNHLY and CDR2 FYNNEI. The CDR3 spans 15 residues.

This chain joins TRBV5-1 and TRBJ1-1; D is ambiguous. The V end lost 4 bases, the J end lost 10 bases, and 17 bases lay between the germline ends. CDR3 length: 13 amino acids. Germline CDR1 reads SGHRS; CDR2 reads YFSETQ. CDR3: CASSPFEGMRAFF. DNA of the CDR3: TGCGCCAGCAGCCCGTTTGAGGGAATGAGAGCTTTCTTT.

CDR3 bases: TGCAGCGTTGCAGGGCAGGGAAACATTCAGTACTTC. Protein sequence: CSVAGQGNIQYF. The chain uses TRBV29-1 and TRBJ2-4; weak D call: TRBD1 (5 bases). CDR3 length: 12 residues. The V and J ends lost 4 bases and 6 bases respectively, with 10 bases between them. Germline V CDR1 and CDR2: SQVTM, ANQGSEA.

V is TRBV20-1 and J is TRBJ1-1; D perhaps matches TRBD1 (5 bases). This CDR3 comprises 11 residues. Germline assignment: CDR1 DFQATT and CDR2 SNEGSKA (reference sequence). V lost 6 bases and J lost 11, with 16 bases in between. The CDR3 loop is CSARDSRGAFF. Written as DNA, the CDR3 is TGCAGTGCCCGGGACTCCCGAGGGGCTTTCTTT.

This chain joins TRBV5-6 and TRBJ1-4; weak D call: TRBD1 (5 bases). The CDR3 covers 17 residues. Germline values: CDR1 SGHDT, CDR2 YYEEEE. The V and J ends lost 0 bases and 3 bases respectively, with 15 bases between them. The CDR3 spells CASSLVGPILANEKLFF. CDR3 DNA sequence: TGTGCCAGCAGCTTGGTGGGGCCGATACTCGCTAATGAAAAACTGTTTTTT.

Details on this clone: Other DNA sequences of this sample code for an identical CDR3. The rearrangement joins TRBV11-2 to TRBJ2-1, with D maybe TRBD2 (6 bases). The CDR3 extends over 15 amino acids. Between the trimmed V and J ends, which lost 0 bases and 1 base, there was a span of 7 bases. Germline values: CDR1 SGHAT, CDR2 FQNNGV. The CDR3 reads CASSLELASYNEQFF. The CDR3 DNA is TGTGCCAGCAGCTTAGAGCTAGCGTCCTACAATGAGCAGTTCTTC.

The chain joins TRBV24-1 to TRBJ2-3, with TRBD1 identical over 8 bases. This CDR3 comprises 16 residues. Germline CDR1 and CDR2: KGHDR and SFDVKD. J was trimmed by 2 bases and V by 4 bases; bases with no gene match: 7. The DNA of the CDR3 is TGTGCCACCAGTGAGAACGGACAGGGAACCACAGATACGCAGTATTTT. This encodes CATSENGQGTTDTQYF.

The rearrangement joins TRBV5-1 to TRBJ2-5; the match to TRBD1 covers 8 bases. Germline CDR1 is SGHRS and CDR2 is YFSETQ. This CDR3 is 14 amino acids long. J lost 5 bases, V lost 4 bases, and 7 bases had no gene match. The CDR3 region has the DNA TGCGCCAGCAGCGCGCTGACAGGGGACGAGACCCAGTACTTC. Amino acids: CASSALTGDETQYF.

The gene calls are TRBV15 and TRBJ2-7; 9 bases match TRBD1. The CDR3 totals 13 residues. The V segment lost 3 bases and the J segment 5 bases; nucleotides outside the gene matches: 2. CDR1 is LNHNV and CDR2 is YYDKDF in the germline V gene (reference sequence). In nucleotides, the CDR3 is TGTGCCACCAGCAGTGGACAGGGGAACGAGCAGTACTTC. Residues: CATSSGQGNEQYF. Using reference TRBV15 and TRBJ2-7 for the parts outside the CDR3, the full variable domain is DAMVIQNPRYQVTQFGKPVTLSCSQTLNHNVMYWYQQKSSQAPKLLFHYYDKDFNNEADTPDNFQSRRPNTSFCFLDIRSPGLGDTAMYLCATSSGQGNEQYFGPGTRLTVT.